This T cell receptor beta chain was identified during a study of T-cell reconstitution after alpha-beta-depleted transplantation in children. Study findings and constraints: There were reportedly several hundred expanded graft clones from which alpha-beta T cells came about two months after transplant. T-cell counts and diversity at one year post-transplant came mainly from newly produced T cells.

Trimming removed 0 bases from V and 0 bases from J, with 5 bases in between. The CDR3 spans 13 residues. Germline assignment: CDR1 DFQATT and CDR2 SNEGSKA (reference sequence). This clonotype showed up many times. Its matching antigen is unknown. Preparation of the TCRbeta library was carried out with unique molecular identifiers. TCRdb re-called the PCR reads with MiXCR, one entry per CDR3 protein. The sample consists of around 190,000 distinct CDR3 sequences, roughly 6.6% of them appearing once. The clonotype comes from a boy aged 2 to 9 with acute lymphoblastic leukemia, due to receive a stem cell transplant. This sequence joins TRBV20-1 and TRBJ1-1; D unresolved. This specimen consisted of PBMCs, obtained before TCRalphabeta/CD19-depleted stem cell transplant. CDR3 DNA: TGCAGTGCTAGAGATCAGGTGAACACTGAAGCTTTCTTT. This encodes CSARDQVNTEAFF.